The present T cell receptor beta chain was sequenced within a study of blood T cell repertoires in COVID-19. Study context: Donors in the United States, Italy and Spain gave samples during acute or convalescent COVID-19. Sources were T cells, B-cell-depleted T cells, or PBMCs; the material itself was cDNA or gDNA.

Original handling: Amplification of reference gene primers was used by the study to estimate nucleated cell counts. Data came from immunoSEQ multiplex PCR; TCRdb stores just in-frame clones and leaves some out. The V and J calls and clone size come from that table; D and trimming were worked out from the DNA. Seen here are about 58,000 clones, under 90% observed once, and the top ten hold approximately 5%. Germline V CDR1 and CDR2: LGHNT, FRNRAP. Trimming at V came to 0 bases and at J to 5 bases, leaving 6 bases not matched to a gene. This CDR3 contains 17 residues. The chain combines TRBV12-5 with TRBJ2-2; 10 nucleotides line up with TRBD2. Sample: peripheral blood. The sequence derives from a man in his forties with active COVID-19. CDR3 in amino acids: CASGLVGAGGRTGELFF. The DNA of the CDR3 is TGTGCTAGTGGTTTGGTAGGAGCGGGAGGGCGAACCGGGGAGCTGTTTTTT.